A single sample is the source of the 25 T cell receptor beta chains below, sequenced in a study of CD8+CD57+ T cells in acquired aplastic anemia. Investigators profiled TCR beta VDJ and CDR3 from genomic DNA template. TCRdb used MiXCR to reprocess the reads, holding one entry per CDR3 protein. Of around 400,000 distinct CDR3 sequences detected, roughly 68% appear once; the ten largest clones hold more than 3.5%. Material: sorted CD4+, CD8+, or CD8+CD57+ T cells (not recorded which) from PBMCs. These receptors all come from a human donor in good health, serving as a control.

V usage is TRBV7-2 and J usage is TRBJ1-6; D remains unclear. This CDR3 contains 15 residues. Germline assignment: CDR1 SGHTA and CDR2 FQGNSA. Trimming stripped 5 bases from V and 13 bases from J, with 21 bases between. The CDR3 DNA sequence: TGTGCCAGCAGCGTAATAGGCGATGCTGGATACCCCCTCCACTTT. It is translated as CASSVIGDAGYPLHF.

This clonotype was observed a handful of times. This chain uses TRBV7-9 with TRBJ1-5; D is possibly TRBD1 (5 bases). The CDR3 is 15 amino acids. Trimming removed 6 bases at V and 6 bases at J, with 18 bases between. Per the germline V gene, CDR1 is SEHNR and CDR2 is FQNEAQ (reference sequence). The CDR3 DNA reads TGTGCCAGCAGTTTATCCTTACGGGGCCGTCAGCCCCAGCATTTT. Translated, it gives CASSLSLRGRQPQHF.

The chain combines TRBV2 with TRBJ2-7; D not resolved. CDR3 length: 14 amino acids. Germline-derived CDR1 and CDR2 are SNHLY and FYNNEI. The V end was cut by 4 bases, the J end by 5 bases, with 15 bases between. The CDR3 sequence: CASSAGQYLHEQYF. CDR3 coding DNA: TGTGCCAGCAGTGCCGGGCAGTACCTTCACGAGCAGTACTTC.

The J gene is TRBJ1-4, the V gene TRBV7-2; 7 bases line up with TRBD1. With V trimmed by 5 bases and J by 17 bases, 17 bases remained unmatched. The CDR3 runs to 14 residues. Germline CDR1 is SGHTA and CDR2 is FQGNSA. The CDR3: CASSRIGGTEALFF. The CDR3 nucleotides are TGTGCCAGCAGCCGCATAGGGGGCACTGAAGCACTCTTTTTT.

V and J are TRBV24-1 and TRBJ1-6, with 9 bases that match TRBD1. The V segment lost 5 bases and the J segment 13 bases; nucleotides outside the gene matches: 14. The CDR3 contains 16 residues. Per germline, CDR1 KGHDR and CDR2 SFDVKD. DNA of the CDR3: TGTGCCACCAGTGGCACTCCGACAGGGGGGAATTATCCCCTCCACTTT. Translated, it gives CATSGTPTGGNYPLHF.

The sample holds one count of this clonotype. The conserved phenylalanine or tryptophan normally closing the CDR3 is absent here, so this likely arose from a read error. Because the CDR3's place on the DNA is in doubt, the DNA is left out and the CDR3 is given as listed by TCRdb. This chain uses TRBV9 with TRBJ2-7; the DNA was not compared with TRBD1, the D call given in the table. Termini included, the CDR3 measures 12 amino acids. CDR1 and CDR2 (germline): SGDLS, YYNGEE. CDR3 sequence: CASSLGGGELQS.

V and J are TRBV9 and TRBJ2-7, with a possible D match to TRBD2 (5 bases). The CDR3 is made up of 15 amino acids. The V end was cut by 4 bases, the J end by 11 bases, with 25 bases between. The germline V gene encodes CDR1 SGDLS and CDR2 YYNGEE. In DNA form, the CDR3 reads TGTGCCAGCAGCTTATACTGGAGAGCCGGGGTAAGCAAGTACTTC. Translating gives CASSLYWRAGVSKYF.

The rearrangement links TRBV7-9 to TRBJ1-6, with 8 bases lining up with TRBD1. This CDR3 contains 15 residues. V shed 2 bases and J 8 bases; nucleotides not matched to a gene: 5. The germline gives CDR1 SEHNR, CDR2 FQNEAQ (reference sequence). This CDR3 reads CASSLRTGTHSPLHF. The DNA for the CDR3 is TGTGCCAGCAGCTTACGGACAGGGACCCATTCACCCCTCCACTTT.

The table lists this clonotype with a few counts. The chain joins TRBV10-3 to TRBJ1-5; TRBD1 is a possible D gene (5 bases). V dropped 2 bases and J dropped 5 bases, with 10 bases sitting between them. The CDR3 sequence is 14 residues long. In germline, CDR1 is ENHRY, CDR2 SYGVKD. CDR3 sequence reads: CAISEGIGDQPQHF. In DNA, the CDR3 is TGTGCCATCAGTGAGGGGATAGGGGATCAGCCCCAGCATTTT.

This clonotype was picked up one time. The genes are TRBV29-1 and TRBJ1-2, with 7 bases fitting TRBD1. In germline, CDR1 is SQVTM, CDR2 ANQGSEA. CDR3 length: 12 residues. The ends lost 7 bases at V and 8 bases at J; junction bases unmatched: 10. CDR3 loop: CSARDSYEGYTF. As DNA, the CDR3 is TGCAGCGCCCGGGACAGTTACGAGGGCTACACCTTC.

This clonotype was recorded at least ten times. V is TRBV3-1 and J is TRBJ2-2; 7 bases map to TRBD1. V was clipped by 1 base and J by 3 bases; unmatched bases: 2. The CDR3 spans 15 residues. Germline V gene data show CDR1 as LGHDT and CDR2 as YNNKEL (reference sequence). The CDR3: CASSQGQGYTGELFF. In DNA form, the CDR3 reads TGTGCCAGCAGCCAAGGACAGGGATACACCGGGGAGCTGTTTTTT.

For the CDR3, the DNA is TGTGCCAGCAGCCCCGTTCGGCTCCAAGAGACCCAGCAGCATTTT. It is translated as CASSPVRLQETQQHF. The chain employs TRBV7-2 and TRBJ1-5; D remains unclear. Trimming took 5 bases from V and 13 from J, leaving 24 bases between them. Per the germline V gene, CDR1 is SGHTA and CDR2 is FQGNSA. The CDR3 totals 15 residues.

The chain uses TRBV9 and TRBJ2-1, with 12 bases matching TRBD1. The J segment lost 7 bases and the V segment lost 0 bases, leaving 8 bases of the junction unmatched. The CDR3 runs to 17 residues. Germline assignment: CDR1 SGDLS and CDR2 YYNGEE. CDR3 loop: CASSVARGQGALNEQFF. The CDR3 DNA reads TGTGCCAGCAGCGTAGCTAGGGGACAGGGGGCTTTAAATGAGCAGTTCTTC.

This clonotype was counted a few times. This clone may be a read error of a much larger clone one base away. The chain joins TRBV6-1 to TRBJ2-7; possible D gene TRBD1, 6 bases. The CDR3 length is 14 residues. Deletions cut 8 bases from V and 5 bases from J, with 19 bases between. Per germline, CDR1 MNHNS and CDR2 SASEGT. This CDR3 is CASLGTRGIHEQYF. The CDR3 bases are TGTGCCAGCTTGGGAACCAGGGGCATTCACGAGCAGTACTTC.

This clonotype came up a few times. The junction departs from germline at one end; a sequencing error may be responsible. The CDR3 nucleotides are TGTGCCAGCAGCCGTAGCGGGGGTGTTTCAGGCTACACCTTC. Protein sequence: CASSRSGGVSGYTF. V gene TRBV5-1 combines with J gene TRBJ1-2; D might be TRBD1 (5 bases). This CDR3 contains 14 residues. The germline V gene encodes CDR1 SGHRS and CDR2 YFSETQ.

J is TRBJ1-1 and V is TRBV4-3; D perhaps matches TRBD1 (5 bases). The CDR3 covers 14 residues. Looked up from germline, CDR1 is LGHNA and CDR2 is YSLEER. The V end lost 4 bases, the J end lost 10 bases, and 19 bases lay between the germline ends. CDR3 coding DNA: TGCGCCAGCAGCCGGGGCGAGGGAAGCTCTGTAGCTTTCTTT. Its translation is CASSRGEGSSVAFF.

This chain uses TRBV5-1 with TRBJ2-7, with TRBD1 matching 7 bases. V shed 2 bases, J shed 4 bases, and the junction held 15 bases outside the gene matches. Germline loops: CDR1 SGHRS, CDR2 YFSETQ. The CDR3 totals 17 residues. CDR3 loop: CASSLHTAARGPYEQYF. CDR3 bases: TGCGCCAGCAGCTTACACACGGCGGCTAGGGGGCCTTACGAGCAGTACTTC.

On this clonotype: Because the CDR3 is missing its conserved closing phenylalanine or tryptophan, this is likely a read error. It is unclear where the CDR3 begins or ends on the DNA, so no DNA is shown, and the CDR3 is as TCRdb lists it. The chain joins TRBV2 to TRBJ1-4. The CDR3 is 14 residues long, ends included. CDR1 is SNHLY and CDR2 is FYNNEI in the germline V gene. This chain's CDR3 is CASRNRTTNEKLVS.

This chain uses TRBV20-1 with TRBJ1-1; 8 bases agree with TRBD1. The junction had 4 bases not matched to a gene; V was cut back by 2 bases and J by 2 bases. The CDR3 spans 14 residues. The germline gives CDR1 DFQATT, CDR2 SNEGSKA (reference sequence). The CDR3: CSARLTGVNTEAFF. DNA of the CDR3: TGCAGTGCTAGATTGACAGGGGTAAACACTGAAGCTTTCTTT.

This clonotype came up many times. The chain has TRBV7-2 and TRBJ2-5; TRBD2 agrees at 8 bases. Germline lookup yields CDR1 SGHTA and CDR2 FQGNSA. J lost 5 bases, V lost 5 bases, and 7 bases had no gene match. The CDR3 is 14 amino acids. The CDR3 here is CASSRGGRFETQYF. The CDR3 DNA is TGTGCCAGCAGCCGGGGGGGCCGCTTTGAGACCCAGTACTTC. The full variable domain, with the rest looked up from reference TRBV7-2 and TRBJ2-5, is GAGVSQSPSNKVTEKGKDVELRCDPISGHTALYWYRQSLGQGLEFLIYFQGNSAPDKSGLPSDRFSAERTGGSVSTLTIQRTQQEDSAVYLCASSRGGRFETQYFGPGTRLLVL.

This CDR3 is CASSIGRKDPQYF. CDR3 sequence (DNA): TGTGCCAGCAGCATAGGACGGAAGGACCCCCAGTACTTC. The chain links TRBV7-2 to TRBJ2-7; D not resolved. From germline, CDR1 is SGHTA and CDR2 FQGNSA. The CDR3 spans 13 residues. The V end lost 5 bases, the J end lost 10 bases, and 18 bases lay between the germline ends.

The gene calls are TRBV11-3 and TRBJ2-7; D is undetermined. Germline-derived CDR1 and CDR2 are SGHNT and YENEEA. The CDR3 spans 15 residues. Trimming stripped 3 bases from V and 2 bases from J, with 14 bases between. CDR3 sequence reads: CASSFTSSRTYEQYF. The CDR3 coding sequence is TGTGCCAGCAGCTTTACGAGCAGTAGGACCTACGAGCAGTACTTC.

The V and J genes are TRBV7-3 and TRBJ2-7; D might be TRBD2 (6 bases). The CDR3 is 16 residues long. Trimming cost V 2 bases and J 9 bases, with 23 bases left between them. Looked up from germline, CDR1 is SGHTA and CDR2 is FQGTGA. The CDR3 is CASSLGCLAGRSVQYF. DNA of the CDR3: TGTGCCAGCAGCTTAGGTTGCTTGGCAGGGAGGTCCGTGCAGTACTTC.

On this clonotype itself: One end of the junction does not line up with germline, which may come from a read error. This chain connects TRBV7-2 to TRBJ2-5, with TRBD2 identical over 7 bases. Germline V gene data show CDR1 as SGHTA and CDR2 as FQGNSA. The CDR3 runs 14 residues. The CDR3, as DNA: TGTGCCAGCAGCTTAGATGGGAACCGAGACAGCGGGGAGTTC. It codes for CASSLDGNRDSGEF.

V usage is TRBV2 and J usage is TRBJ2-2; a possible D gene is TRBD1 (5 bases). Germline assignment: CDR1 SNHLY and CDR2 FYNNEI. V lost 4 bases and J 7 bases, leaving 10 bases between the germline ends. The CDR3 contains 13 residues. CDR3 sequence: CASSVGEVGELFF. DNA of the CDR3: TGTGCCAGCAGTGTAGGGGAAGTCGGGGAGCTGTTTTTT.